The 29 T cell receptor beta chains given below trace back to one sample, sequenced in a study of blood T cell repertoires in COVID-19. This table comes from immunoSEQ multiplex PCR, and its TCRdb copy is limited to in-frame clones, with some not included. The table lists under 150,000 clones, around 85% of them singletons. Source material: peripheral blood. The receptors stem from a woman aged 55 to 70 with COVID-19, enrolled during active disease.

This clone appeared a single time. Here the CDR3 DNA reads TGTGCCAGCAGTGATTTCGGTTATGAAAAACTGTTTTTT. Its translation: CASSDFGYEKLFF. The chain carries TRBV25-1 and TRBJ1-4; D ambiguous. There are 13 residues in the CDR3. The germline V gene has CDR1 MGHDK and CDR2 SYGVNS. V was trimmed by 3 bases and J by 6 bases, leaving 8 bases between them.

V is TRBV19 and J is TRBJ2-4; D might be TRBD1 (6 bases). From germline, CDR1 is LNHDA and CDR2 SQIVND (reference sequence). Deletions cut 7 bases from V and 5 bases from J, with 9 bases between. The CDR3 consists of 12 residues. The CDR3 region is CASKGHQNIQYF. The CDR3 nucleotides read TGTGCCAGTAAGGGACATCAAAACATTCAGTACTTC.

The V call is TRBV5-1, the J call TRBJ1-1; D is undetermined. Trimming shortened V by 0 bases and J by 0 bases, and 9 bases separated the two germline ends. The germline gives CDR1 SGHRS, CDR2 YFSETQ. This CDR3 is 15 amino acids long. The CDR3 sequence: CASSLVSGMNTEAFF. The CDR3 bases are TGCGCCAGCAGCTTGGTATCAGGAATGAACACTGAAGCTTTCTTT. The complete variable domain, with remaining parts taken from reference TRBV5-1 and TRBJ1-1, reads KAGVTQTPRYLIKTRGQQVTLSCSPISGHRSVSWYQQTPGQGLQFLFEYFSETQRNKGNFPGRFSGRQFSNSRSEMNVSTLELGDSALYLCASSLVSGMNTEAFFGQGTRLTVV.

This clone turned up a few times. The same CDR3 also results from other DNA sequences found in this sample. V usage is TRBV4-1 and J usage is TRBJ1-1; no definite D call. CDR1 is MGHRA and CDR2 is YSYEKL in the germline V gene. V lost 0 bases to trimming and J lost 1 base, with 6 bases between them. This CDR3 region has 14 residues. The CDR3 sequence is CASSQDAGNTEAFF. In DNA form, the CDR3 reads TGCGCCAGCAGCCAAGATGCGGGGAACACTGAAGCTTTCTTT.

The chain is built from TRBV14 and TRBJ1-2; 7 bases line up with TRBD1. The V gene's germline CDR1 is SGHDN and CDR2 FVKESK. V trimming: 6 bases; J trimming: 5 bases; junction bases outside the gene matches: 6. The CDR3 is 13 amino acids. The CDR3 DNA is TGTGCCAGCAGTGTTTACAGGGGTTATGGCTACACCTTC. Residues: CASSVYRGYGYTF.

This chain joins TRBV7-9 and TRBJ2-3; 9 positions agree with TRBD2. V was clipped by 5 bases and J by 4 bases; unmatched bases: 10. From germline, CDR1 is SEHNR and CDR2 FQNEAQ (reference sequence). The CDR3 spans 16 residues. The CDR3 DNA follows: TGTGCCAGCAGCCACCCTGTAGCGGGGGCACCAGATACGCAGTATTTT. Protein: CASSHPVAGAPDTQYF.

This chain uses TRBV19 with TRBJ1-2; 7 nucleotides line up with TRBD1. The CDR3 totals 14 residues. Germline values: CDR1 LNHDA, CDR2 SQIVND (reference sequence). V was clipped by 7 bases and J by 8 bases; unmatched bases: 13. The DNA for the CDR3 is TGTGCCAGTACCAGACCGGGACAGATAGAAGGCTACACCTTC. Residues: CASTRPGQIEGYTF.

This clone was recorded only once. This chain connects TRBV7-9 to TRBJ2-7; 8 positions agree with TRBD1. With 3 bases clipped from V and 2 bases from J, the junction kept 3 bases outside the gene matches. This CDR3 is 14 amino acids long. Germline V gene sequence: CDR1 SEHNR, CDR2 FQNEAQ (reference sequence). CDR3 DNA sequence: TGTGCCAGCAGCTTCGGGACAGGTCCCTACGAGCAGTACTTC. This codes for CASSFGTGPYEQYF.

This clone was seen once. The chain combines TRBV7-3 with TRBJ1-2; 9 bases align to TRBD1. Germline CDR1 SGHTA, CDR2 FQGTGA. V was clipped by 5 bases and J by 5 bases; unmatched bases: 3. This CDR3 has 13 residues. In DNA, the CDR3 is TGTGCCAGCAGCGAAGGGACAGGGTATGGCTACACCTTC. It encodes CASSEGTGYGYTF.

The CDR3 region has the DNA TGTGCCAGCAGCCCGGCGGGGCCAGGGGGATACGATACGCAGTATTTT. Translating it yields CASSPAGPGGYDTQYF. V gene TRBV11-1 combines with J gene TRBJ2-3, with D possibly TRBD1 on 7 matching bases. In germline, CDR1 is SGHAT, CDR2 FQDESV (reference sequence). The CDR3 has 16 amino acids. Deletions cut 5 bases from V and 6 bases from J, with 21 bases between.

V is TRBV2 and J is TRBJ2-5; 10 positions match TRBD2. V gave up 10 bases and J gave up 1 base; unmatched junction bases: 9. The CDR3 runs to 15 residues. Germline V gene lookup returns CDR1 SNHLY and CDR2 FYNNEI. CDR3 bases: TGTGCCATCCAGGGAGGACTAGCGGTCCAAGAGACCCAGTACTTC. The encoded protein is CAIQGGLAVQETQYF.

The rearrangement uses TRBV15 and TRBJ1-5; 8 positions match TRBD1. CDR3 size: 15 residues. Unmatched junction bases numbered 6, after V lost 1 base and J lost 7 bases. CDR1 and CDR2 from the germline V gene are LNHNV and YYDKDF (reference sequence). CDR3 nucleotide sequence: TGTGCCACCAGCAGAGTCACAGGGGGAGAACAGCCCCAGCATTTT. Protein product: CATSRVTGGEQPQHF.

The J gene is TRBJ1-3, the V gene TRBV3-1 (or the pseudogene TRBV3-2); D is possibly TRBD1 (5 bases). The germline V gene has CDR1 LGHDT and CDR2 YNNKEL (reference sequence). V lost 3 bases and J lost 4, with 13 bases in between. CDR3 length equals 15 residues. The CDR3, as DNA: TGTGCCAGCAGCCAGGGCTCAGGGTACGGAAACACCATATATTTT. Its translation is CASSQGSGYGNTIYF.

The genes are TRBV4-3 and TRBJ2-6; weak D call: TRBD1 (5 bases). Trimming removed 2 bases from V and 4 bases from J, with 24 bases in between. This CDR3 region has 20 residues. CDR1 and CDR2 (germline): LGHNA, YSLEER. CDR3 nucleotides: TGCGCCAGCAGCCAAAAGGCAGGGTCAAAAACGGCTCTCGGGGCCAACGTCCTGACTTTC. It translates to CASSQKAGSKTALGANVLTF.

The chain couples TRBV7-2 to TRBJ2-1; the match to TRBD2 covers 12 bases. Germline-derived CDR1 and CDR2 are SGHTA and FQGNSA. Germline trimming cut 4 bases from V and 10 bases from J; bases unmatched to any gene: 11. The CDR3 consists of 16 residues. CDR3 nucleotide sequence: TGTGCCAGCAGCTCGATTCTAGCGGGGGGGCCAGGGGAGCAGTTCTTC. Its protein is CASSSILAGGPGEQFF.

V and J are TRBV27 and TRBJ1-5, with 9 bases aligning to TRBD1. The germline V gene has CDR1 MNHEY and CDR2 SMNVEV (reference sequence). The V segment lost 4 bases and the J segment 7 bases; nucleotides outside the gene matches: 8. The CDR3 is 15 residues long. The chain's CDR3 is CASSSGTGLWQPQHF. The CDR3 region has the DNA TGTGCCAGCAGTTCAGGGACAGGGCTTTGGCAGCCCCAGCATTTT.

The J gene is TRBJ1-4, the V gene TRBV9; D might be TRBD1 (6 bases). The germline V gene has CDR1 SGDLS and CDR2 YYNGEE. The CDR3 length is 17 residues. Trimming pared 0 bases from V and 2 bases from J, leaving 14 bases between. CDR3: CASSVDAAGATNEKLFF. The CDR3, as DNA: TGTGCCAGCAGCGTAGATGCGGCGGGGGCGACTAATGAAAAACTGTTTTTT. Drawing the rest from reference TRBV9 and TRBJ1-4, the complete variable domain is DSGVTQTPKHLITATGQRVTLRCSPRSGDLSVYWYQQSLDQGLQFLIQYYNGEERAKGNILERFSAQQFPDLHSELNLSSLELGDSALYFCASSVDAAGATNEKLFFGSGTQLSVL.

The chain has TRBV5-4 and TRBJ1-2; D is uncertain. Germline CDR1 and CDR2: SGHNT and YYREEE (reference sequence). There are 13 residues in the CDR3. V was trimmed by 0 bases and J by 1 base, leaving 4 bases between them. CDR3 region: CASSLGGNYGYTF. In DNA form, the CDR3 reads TGTGCCAGCAGCTTGGGAGGTAACTATGGCTACACCTTC.

This clone was seen a few times. The genes are TRBV5-1 and TRBJ1-3; 7 bases line up with TRBD1. Germline V gives CDR1 SGHRS, CDR2 YFSETQ. The CDR3 loop spans 15 amino acids. Germline trimming cut 2 bases from V and 3 bases from J; bases unmatched to any gene: 5. Here the CDR3 reads CASSFDREIGNTIYF. In DNA form, the CDR3 reads TGCGCCAGCAGCTTTGACAGGGAGATTGGAAACACCATATATTTT.

The V and J genes are TRBV5-4 and TRBJ2-3; no reliable D call. This CDR3 comprises 15 residues. Trimming removed 2 bases at V and 4 bases at J, with 14 bases between. CDR1 and CDR2 (germline): SGHNT, YYREEE (reference sequence). The CDR3 is CASSFGDRRSDTQYF. The CDR3 nucleotides are TGTGCCAGCAGCTTTGGAGACCGGCGTTCAGATACGCAGTATTTT.

The rearrangement links TRBV29-1 to TRBJ1-2; D remains ambiguous. Germline lookup yields CDR1 SQVTM and CDR2 ANQGSEA. CDR3 size: 17 residues. Trimming stripped 3 bases from V and 2 bases from J, with 22 bases between. CDR3 sequence reads: CSVEPAFTSYSNYGYTF. The CDR3 bases are TGCAGCGTTGAGCCCGCGTTCACCTCATACTCCAACTATGGCTACACCTTC.

The chain employs TRBV6-5 and TRBJ1-2, with a possible D match to TRBD1 (5 bases). Trimming pared 5 bases from V and 4 bases from J, leaving 17 bases between. CDR1 and CDR2 (germline): MNHEY, SVGAGI. The CDR3 is 15 amino acids. The CDR3 DNA follows: TGTGCCAGCAGTAAGGACGGGACGGGAGCCTATGGCTACACCTTC. Encoded protein: CASSKDGTGAYGYTF.

J is TRBJ2-7 and V is TRBV5-1; TRBD1 matches 8 bases. CDR1 is SGHRS, CDR2 YFSETQ, per germline. This CDR3 comprises 15 residues. V was pared by 2 bases and J by 2 bases, with 6 bases of the junction left unmatched. CDR3 coding DNA: TGCGCCAGCAGCTTCGGAACAGGGGGAACCTACGAGCAGTACTTC. It translates to CASSFGTGGTYEQYF.

The count of this clone is one. The J gene is TRBJ2-3, the V gene TRBV10-3; 10 bases are shared with TRBD2. Germline CDR1 and CDR2: ENHRY and SYGVKD. CDR3 size: 16 residues. V shed 8 bases, J shed 2 bases, and the junction held 10 bases outside the gene matches. Here the CDR3 reads CAIGQALAGITDTQYF. The CDR3 DNA follows: TGTGCCATCGGTCAGGCACTAGCGGGGATCACAGATACGCAGTATTTT.

This clone was detected only once. CDR3 sequence (DNA): TGTGCCATCCTTGCCTCTCTAGCGGGGGGGCAATATACGCAGTATTTT. Protein sequence: CAILASLAGGQYTQYF. The chain carries TRBV10-3 and TRBJ2-3; TRBD2 matches at 12 bases. This CDR3 is 16 amino acids long. The J segment lost 7 bases and the V segment lost 8 bases, leaving 13 bases of the junction unmatched. From germline, CDR1 is ENHRY and CDR2 SYGVKD.

The genes are TRBV7-9 and TRBJ2-5; D perhaps matches TRBD2 (5 bases). Germline CDR1 reads SEHNR; CDR2 reads FQNEAQ (reference sequence). V was clipped by 1 base and J by 11 bases, with 14 bases between them. This CDR3 is 13 amino acids long. CDR3 DNA sequence: TGTGCCAGCAGCTTAGGAATCGGGGTTGAGCAGTACTTC. Protein: CASSLGIGVEQYF.

V is TRBV2 and J is TRBJ2-3, with 8 nucleotides matching TRBD2. The germline CDR1 and CDR2 sequences are SNHLY and FYNNEI. V shed 7 bases, J shed 1 base, and the junction held 13 bases outside the gene matches. The CDR3 consists of 17 residues. In DNA form, the CDR3 reads TGTGCCAGCAACGGATATAGCGGGGCCTGGGGCACAGATACGCAGTATTTT. It codes for CASNGYSGAWGTDTQYF.

On this clone: In the same sample, other DNA sequences code for this CDR3. The V gene is TRBV19, the J gene TRBJ1-2; 11 bases are a match to TRBD1. The CDR3 contains 13 residues. The V gene end was trimmed by 4 bases and the J gene end by 8 bases; junction bases not matched to a gene: 3. Germline V gives CDR1 LNHDA, CDR2 SQIVND (reference sequence). CDR3 coding DNA: TGTGCCAGTAGTACGGACAGGGGGCTAGGCTACACCTTC. Translated, it gives CASSTDRGLGYTF.

The chain is built from TRBV5-1 and TRBJ1-3; a weak D match, TRBD1 (6 bases). The length of the CDR3 is 15 residues. Germline CDR1 and CDR2: SGHRS and YFSETQ. V was cut by 0 bases and J by 3 bases, with 10 bases left in between. CDR3 sequence reads: CASSLGAGVGNTIYF. CDR3 sequence (DNA): TGCGCCAGCAGCTTGGGTGCAGGGGTTGGAAACACCATATATTTT.